This is a list of T cell receptor beta chains from one sample in a study of beta chain features in type 1 diabetes. TCRdb keeps only in-frame clones here, not all; method: immunoSEQ multiplex PCR. This table has around 130,000 clones, roughly 10% appearing once. The specimen was central memory CD4+ T cells from blood. These receptors were collected from a man younger than 45 with type 1 diabetes. CDR3s include the opening cysteine and the closing phenylalanine or tryptophan. D genes are given only for firm matches. Size values are once, few and many counts, or a class for expanded clones, and some rows have none.

V	J	size	D	CDR3	DNA
TRBV7-3	TRBJ2-3	few	-	CASSTNNQDTQYF	TGTGCCAGCAGCACCAACAACCAAGATACGCAGTATTTT
TRBV21-1	TRBJ1-5	-	-	CASSSGTGCSNQPQHF	TGTGCCAGCAGCAGCGGGACAGGGTGTAGCAATCAGCCCCAGCATTTT
TRBV29-1	TRBJ1-1	-	-	CSVEPVMNTEAFF	TGCAGCGTTGAGCCGGTTATGAACACTGAAGCTTTCTTT
TRBV21-1	TRBJ1-4	few	-	CASSKSRPAQNEKLFF	TGTGCCAGCAGCAAATCCCGCCCCGCTCAGAATGAAAAACTGTTTTTT
TRBV4-3	TRBJ2-1	few	-	CASSQGVYNEQFF	TGCGCCAGCAGCCAAGGCGTTTACAATGAGCAGTTCTTC
TRBV5-1	TRBJ2-5	few	-	CASSLVAVSETQYF	TGCGCCAGCAGCTTGGTGGCCGTCTCAGAGACCCAGTACTTC
TRBV25-1	TRBJ2-3	-	TRBD2	CASSDSGLAGGRTDTQYF	TGTGCCAGCAGTGATTCGGGACTAGCGGGGGGCCGCACAGATACGCAGTATTTT
TRBV28	TRBJ2-7	-	-	CASSLSHEQYF	TGTGCCAGCAGTTTAAGCCACGAGCAGTACTTC
TRBV6-5	TRBJ2-7	-	-	CASSYQPHSSYEQYF	TGTGCCAGCAGTTACCAACCCCACAGCTCCTACGAGCAGTACTTC
TRBV28	TRBJ1-1	-	-	CASSLSDRLFAFF	TGTGCCAGCAGTTTATCCGACAGGCTGTTCGCTTTCTTT
TRBV7-2	TRBJ2-7	-	-	CASSTGRGYEQYF	TGTGCCAGCAGTACCGGACGGGGCTACGAGCAGTACTTC
TRBV27	TRBJ1-6	once	TRBD1	CASRADRGTYNSPLHF	TGTGCCAGCAGAGCCGACAGGGGGACCTATAATTCACCCCTCCACTTT
TRBV18	TRBJ2-7	-	-	CASSPAQGKSEQYF	TGTGCCAGCTCACCGGCTCAGGGAAAGAGCGAGCAGTACTTC
TRBV7-2	TRBJ2-7	-	TRBD1	CASSLQGDEQYF	TGTGCCAGCAGCCTACAGGGGGACGAGCAGTACTTC
TRBV5-1	TRBJ1-6	-	-	CASSSVAGNSPLHF	TGCGCCAGCAGCTCGGTGGCGGGAAATTCACCCCTCCACTTT
TRBV28	TRBJ2-5	few	TRBD2	CASRPSGTRGLETQYF	TGTGCCAGCAGACCCAGTGGGACTAGAGGGTTGGAGACCCAGTACTTC
TRBV4-2	TRBJ2-6	few	-	CASSQVISGDSGANVLTF	TGTGCCAGCAGCCAAGTAATTAGCGGTGACTCTGGGGCCAACGTCCTGACTTTC
TRBV5-1	TRBJ1-1	-	TRBD1	CASSRTGQNTEAFF	TGCGCCAGCAGCCGGACAGGGCAGAACACTGAAGCTTTCTTT
TRBV6-5	TRBJ1-6	few	-	CASMGLYNSPLHF	TGTGCCAGCATGGGACTCTATAATTCACCCCTCCACTTT
TRBV7-8	TRBJ1-1	-	-	CASSFSENTEAFF	TGTGCCAGCAGCTTCTCAGAGAACACTGAAGCTTTCTTT
TRBV2	TRBJ2-2	-	TRBD1	CASSERQGDTGELFF	TGTGCCAGCAGTGAGCGACAGGGCGACACCGGGGAGCTGTTTTTT
TRBV5-1	TRBJ2-2	few	TRBD1	CASSQAGQGYTGELFF	TGCGCCAGCAGCCAGGCGGGACAGGGGTACACCGGGGAGCTGTTTTTT
TRBV27	TRBJ1-1	few	-	CASSFRVMENTEAFF	TGTGCCAGCAGTTTCAGGGTGATGGAAAACACTGAAGCTTTCTTT
TRBV19	TRBJ1-2	few	TRBD1	CASSVRTGVYTF	TGTGCCAGTAGTGTTCGGACAGGGGTCTACACCTTC
TRBV7-9	TRBJ2-7	few	-	CASREGAGAEQYF	TGTGCCAGCAGAGAAGGCGCGGGGGCAGAGCAGTACTTC
TRBV7-2	TRBJ2-2	-	TRBD2	CASSPGLAGTGELFF	TGTGCCAGCAGCCCCGGACTAGCTGGCACCGGGGAGCTGTTTTTT
TRBV11-2	TRBJ2-5	few	-	CASSFNRQETQYF	TGTGCCAGCAGCTTTAACAGGCAAGAGACCCAGTACTTC